Listed below are T cell receptor beta chains from one sample, sequenced in a study of blood T cell repertoires in COVID-19. Using immunoSEQ multiplex PCR, the repertoire was profiled, and TCRdb retains in-frame clones only, with some absent. The table shows approximately 260,000 clones, with approximately 79% occurring only once. Sequenced sample: PBMCs or T cells enriched from blood (not recorded which). The receptor source for this set is a man between 25 and 39 years old with acute COVID-19. Both conserved end residues are part of each CDR3.

v_call	j_call	cdr3_aa
TRBV9	TRBJ1-1	CASSVEIRGTEAFF
TRBV19	TRBJ1-2	CASSTLVSGAYGYTF
TRBV6-5	TRBJ1-1	CASLGQMSTEAFF
TRBV5-1	TRBJ2-5	CASSSGTSGAGTQYF
TRBV6-6	TRBJ2-4	CASSPQEGDVNIQYF
TRBV11-2	TRBJ1-5	CASSPYPGAHQPQHF
TRBV13	TRBJ1-3	CASSWLSGSGNTIYF
TRBV10-2	TRBJ2-2	CASSPSGGAAGELFF
TRBV19	TRBJ2-2	CASSIAQGGAGELFF
TRBV19	TRBJ2-5	CASSEQGRETQYF
TRBV6-4	TRBJ2-2	CASSDTSGRPGELFF
TRBV27	TRBJ1-2	CASSLSGAYGYTF
TRBV4-3	TRBJ1-4	CASSPRGVGTPNEKLFF
TRBV6-2/TRBV6-3	TRBJ1-2	CASSTVTHNYGYTF
TRBV5-6	TRBJ1-5	CASSLDRGDQPQHF
TRBV5-6	TRBJ1-5	CASSGQGANQPQHF
TRBV4-3	TRBJ1-1	CASSPSVVQFETEAFF
TRBV14	TRBJ1-6	CASSQLYNSPLHF
TRBV7-9	TRBJ1-5	CASSSGQGVGSNQPQHF
TRBV7-2	TRBJ1-6	CASSSNLKSSYNSPLHF
TRBV6-2/TRBV6-3	TRBJ1-6	CASSPGTGVAPLHF
TRBV12-3/TRBV12-4	TRBJ2-2	CASRVAGELFF
TRBV11-2	TRBJ2-1	CASSLVEANYNEQFF
TRBV3-1/TRBV3-2	TRBJ2-2	CASSRRGTGELFF
TRBV28	TRBJ1-1	CASTLGTSATEAFF
TRBV18	TRBJ2-3	CASSPRGGSTDTQYF
TRBV5-1	TRBJ1-2	CASSLEQSYGYTF
TRBV19	TRBJ1-5	CASSIGTGRNQPQHF
TRBV11-2	TRBJ1-1	CASSSHRGLNTEAFF
TRBV19	TRBJ2-4	CASTDRGRNIQYF
TRBV6-5	TRBJ2-5	CASSYEPGGQETQYF
TRBV5-1	TRBJ2-1	CASSLVASGDVGQFF
TRBV3-1/TRBV3-2	TRBJ1-3	CASSTRGSGNTIYF
TRBV4-3	TRBJ1-6	CASSQVGRTSSPLHF
TRBV4-1	TRBJ2-3	CASSQLAGTGTQYF
TRBV14	TRBJ2-3	CASSHLAVGTDTQYF
TRBV5-8	TRBJ1-5	CASSLRQGSTQPQHF
TRBV28	TRBJ1-2	CASRFGRANYGYTF
TRBV9	TRBJ2-2	CASSPGLAGVTTGELFF
TRBV28	TRBJ1-1	CASILGTVNTEAFF
TRBV19	TRBJ1-1	CASSSSPPGHPGQGLNTEAFF
TRBV25-1	TRBJ2-5	CASSEFRSGETQYF
TRBV30	TRBJ1-2	CAWSPTPSTGVNGYTF
TRBV11-1	TRBJ2-1	CASSLGLPPNEQFF
TRBV2	TRBJ2-1	CASSRRDVTGGNEQFF
TRBV5-4	TRBJ2-5	CASSLDGETQYF
TRBV30	TRBJ1-5	CAWSRNRVSNQPQHF
TRBV15	TRBJ1-2	CATSRDGAGPPYGYTF
TRBV5-1	TRBJ1-3	CASSSAGSGNTIYF
TRBV9	TRBJ1-5	CASSVGGTDNQPQHF
TRBV12-2	TRBJ1-1	CASRPRQDMNTEAFF
TRBV10-3	TRBJ2-3	CAISGYSGSTDTQYF
TRBV5-6	TRBJ1-5	CASTNEGSNQPQHF
TRBV24-1	TRBJ2-2	CATSVIGSRDGELFF